The rows below give T cell receptor beta chains drawn from one sample of a study of T-cell reconstitution after alpha-beta-depleted transplantation in children. Using its own MiXCR run on the PCR reads, TCRdb lists one record per CDR3 protein. This table holds about a million distinct CDR3 sequences, around 30% found once. Sequences were derived from PBMCs, mostly from graft donor cells, sampled 360 days after TCRalphabeta/CD19-depleted stem cell transplant. All receptors derive from a boy less than two years old who had a stem cell transplant for SCID, so the T cells may come from the graft donor. Both conserved end residues are part of each CDR3. Each record gives: D gene, clone size, J gene, V gene, CDR3 DNA, CDR3 protein. The D gene is left open where the match is weak. Clone size is stated in some rows and not others, as once, few, many or a class when expanded.

D gene: TRBD1
clone size: .
J gene: TRBJ2-7
V gene: TRBV7-9
CDR3 DNA: TGTGCCAGCAGCCCTAACTCGGGACAGGGGGCGAAGCAGTACTTC
CDR3 protein: CASSPNSGQGAKQYF

D gene: TRBD1
clone size: .
J gene: TRBJ2-5
V gene: TRBV11-2
CDR3 DNA: TGTGCCAGCAGCCCGCGGACAGGGGGGTACCAAGAGACCCAGTACTTC
CDR3 protein: CASSPRTGGYQETQYF

D gene: TRBD2
clone size: .
J gene: TRBJ2-1
V gene: TRBV12-3/TRBV12-4
CDR3 DNA: TGTGCCAGCAGTCTGTCCGGGACTACCTACAATGAGCAGTTCTTC
CDR3 protein: CASSLSGTTYNEQFF

D gene: TRBD2
clone size: .
J gene: TRBJ2-7
V gene: TRBV4-2
CDR3 DNA: TGTGCCAGCAGCCAAGAGCCGGGGGGGATTAAGCTAGAGCAGTACTTC
CDR3 protein: CASSQEPGGIKLEQYF

D gene: .
clone size: few
J gene: TRBJ2-3
V gene: TRBV5-6
CDR3 DNA: TGTGCCAGCAGCCCGATACGCGCCGGCCCCACCCGGGCCAACACAGATACGCAGTATTTT
CDR3 protein: CASSPIRAGPTRANTDTQYF

D gene: .
clone size: few
J gene: TRBJ2-7
V gene: TRBV2
CDR3 DNA: TGTGCCAGCAGTGAAAGGAGGATCTCCTACGAGCAGTACTTC
CDR3 protein: CASSERRISYEQYF

D gene: .
clone size: .
J gene: TRBJ1-4
V gene: TRBV10-3
CDR3 DNA: TGTGCCATCAGTGAAAACGGGGCTACAGGGAGAGCTAATGAAAAACTGTTTTTT
CDR3 protein: CAISENGATGRANEKLFF

D gene: .
clone size: .
J gene: TRBJ1-6
V gene: TRBV12-3/TRBV12-4
CDR3 DNA: TGTGCCAGCAGTTTTGACAGGAGTAATTCACCCCTCCACTTT
CDR3 protein: CASSFDRSNSPLHF

D gene: .
clone size: .
J gene: TRBJ1-2
V gene: TRBV20-1
CDR3 DNA: TGCAGTGCTGAGGGACGGGCCTATGGCTACACCTTC
CDR3 protein: CSAEGRAYGYTF

D gene: .
clone size: few
J gene: TRBJ2-1
V gene: TRBV12-3/TRBV12-4
CDR3 DNA: TGTGCCAGCAGCCAACGACAGGCCTACAATGAGCAGTTCTTC
CDR3 protein: CASSQRQAYNEQFF

D gene: TRBD1
clone size: many
J gene: TRBJ1-1
V gene: TRBV3-1
CDR3 DNA: TGTGCCAGCAGCCAACCAGGGGGCGATCCTCATGAAGCTTTCTTT
CDR3 protein: CASSQPGGDPHEAFF

D gene: TRBD1
clone size: few
J gene: TRBJ1-2
V gene: TRBV10-3
CDR3 DNA: TGTGCCATCAGTGAGACAGGGGCTGGCTACACCTTC
CDR3 protein: CAISETGAGYTF

D gene: .
clone size: few
J gene: TRBJ2-7
V gene: TRBV18
CDR3 DNA: TGTGCCAGCTCACCAATAAGCATTTTAGAGCAGTACTTC
CDR3 protein: CASSPISILEQYF

D gene: TRBD1
clone size: many
J gene: TRBJ2-2
V gene: TRBV5-1
CDR3 DNA: TGCGCCAGCAGCTTGTGGACAGGGCGCACCGGGGAGCTGTTTTTT
CDR3 protein: CASSLWTGRTGELFF

D gene: .
clone size: .
J gene: TRBJ2-7
V gene: TRBV4-3
CDR3 DNA: TGCGCCAGCAGCCAAGTGGGAGGCAGAGCACTCTACGAGCAGTACTTC
CDR3 protein: CASSQVGGRALYEQYF

D gene: TRBD1
clone size: .
J gene: TRBJ2-7
V gene: TRBV5-1
CDR3 DNA: TGCGCCAGCAGCTCCCTAAGACAGGGGGCCAGCTACGAGCAGTACTTC
CDR3 protein: CASSSLRQGASYEQYF

D gene: .
clone size: .
J gene: TRBJ1-5
V gene: TRBV6-5
CDR3 DNA: TGTGCCAGCAGTTACTCGAAAGGGGCTCGCAATCAGCCCCAGCATTTT
CDR3 protein: CASSYSKGARNQPQHF

D gene: .
clone size: .
J gene: TRBJ2-7
V gene: TRBV11-2
CDR3 DNA: TGTGCCAGCAGCTTAGTGGGGGGGCTTAACGAGCAGTACTTC
CDR3 protein: CASSLVGGLNEQYF